A few counts support the clone carrying this T cell receptor (beta chain). The data derive from a study of blood T cell repertoires in COVID-19. The CDR3 consists of 13 residues. Germline values: CDR1 DFQATT, CDR2 SNEGSKA (reference sequence). The germline V and J ends were trimmed by 3 bases and 3 bases, with 12 bases remaining between them. Sequenced by immunoSEQ multiplex PCR; TCRdb stores in-frame clones only, minus some. Here the sample spans roughly 90,000 clones, 80% being singletons. Material for sequencing was peripheral blood. This TCR came from a human donor in a cohort sampled during active COVID-19. The J gene is TRBJ2-7, the V gene TRBV20-1, with D hard to call. The CDR3 spells CSASGSNFYEQYF. CDR3 in DNA: TGCAGTGCTAGTGGGTCAAACTTCTACGAGCAGTACTTC.